The rows below give T cell receptor beta chains drawn from one sample of a study of blood T cell repertoires in COVID-19. Sequenced by immunoSEQ multiplex PCR; TCRdb stores in-frame clones only, minus some. The table lists about 160,000 clones, roughly four fifths of them singletons. The material sequenced was peripheral blood. Receptors were obtained from a human donor with acute or convalescent COVID-19. The donor label of this sample is uncertain. The CDR3 runs from the conserved cysteine through the conserved F or W. A D gene is named only where the DNA matches it firmly. Expanded clones are given a class, and other clones once, few, many or no size at all.

D gene: TRBD1; J gene: TRBJ2-3; V gene: TRBV19; clone size: -; CDR3 DNA: TGTGCCAGTAGTATGTGGGACAGAGGGGCAGATACGCAGTATTTT; CDR3 protein: CASSMWDRGADTQYF
D gene: TRBD1; J gene: TRBJ2-6; V gene: TRBV19; clone size: -; CDR3 DNA: TGTGCCAGTAGTACGCGATCGACAGGGTACGGGGCCAACGTCCTGACTTTC; CDR3 protein: CASSTRSTGYGANVLTF
D gene: -; J gene: TRBJ1-1; V gene: TRBV6-5; clone size: -; CDR3 DNA: TGTGCCAGCAAATATTCCACTGAAGCTTTCTTT; CDR3 protein: CASKYSTEAFF
D gene: TRBD1; J gene: TRBJ2-5; V gene: TRBV29-1; clone size: -; CDR3 DNA: TGCAGCGTTGAAAGGGGGCCGGTAGAGACCCAGTACTTC; CDR3 protein: CSVERGPVETQYF
D gene: -; J gene: TRBJ1-5; V gene: TRBV12-3/TRBV12-4; clone size: once; CDR3 DNA: TGTGCCAGCAGTCCCGGGGAGAATCAGCCCCAGCATTTT; CDR3 protein: CASSPGENQPQHF
D gene: -; J gene: TRBJ1-4; V gene: TRBV3-1/TRBV3-2; clone size: -; CDR3 DNA: TGTGCCAGCAGCCAAGGAGTAAATAATGAAAAACTGTTTTTT; CDR3 protein: CASSQGVNNEKLFF
D gene: -; J gene: TRBJ2-7; V gene: TRBV19; clone size: few; CDR3 DNA: TGTGCCAGTAGTATAAGCCCCCTCGCCACCACCTACGAGCAGTACTTC; CDR3 protein: CASSISPLATTYEQYF
D gene: -; J gene: TRBJ1-5; V gene: TRBV15; clone size: -; CDR3 DNA: TGTGCCACCAGCAGAGACCTAGCAGGGAGACAGCGGGGGGATCAGCCCCAGCATTTT; CDR3 protein: CATSRDLAGRQRGDQPQHF
D gene: -; J gene: TRBJ2-7; V gene: TRBV6-5; clone size: -; CDR3 DNA: TGTGCCAGCCTTCCCCTCCGAGGGTCCTACGAGCAGTACTTC; CDR3 protein: CASLPLRGSYEQYF
D gene: TRBD1; J gene: TRBJ1-6; V gene: TRBV19; clone size: -; CDR3 DNA: TGTGCCAGTAGGACCTTAGACAGGGGTTCACCCCTCCACTTT; CDR3 protein: CASRTLDRGSPLHF
D gene: -; J gene: TRBJ2-4; V gene: TRBV7-2; clone size: -; CDR3 DNA: TGTGCCAGCAGCTTAGGAGGGTCGTATATTCAGTACTTC; CDR3 protein: CASSLGGSYIQYF
D gene: -; J gene: TRBJ2-5; V gene: TRBV5-1; clone size: -; CDR3 DNA: TGCGCCAGCAGCTTCCCTTCTCGAGAGACCCAGTACTTC; CDR3 protein: CASSFPSRETQYF
D gene: -; J gene: TRBJ1-5; V gene: TRBV5-4; clone size: -; CDR3 DNA: TGTGCCAGCAGCTTGGGGGGGGGACGTGGAAGCAATCAGCCCCAGCATTTT; CDR3 protein: CASSLGGGRGSNQPQHF
D gene: -; J gene: TRBJ1-1; V gene: TRBV10-1; clone size: -; CDR3 DNA: TGCGCCAGCAGTGAGAACAGCTACACTGAAGCTTTCTTT; CDR3 protein: CASSENSYTEAFF
D gene: -; J gene: TRBJ1-5; V gene: TRBV5-6; clone size: -; CDR3 DNA: TGTGCCAGCAGCGGGAGGGGAGGCAATCAGCCCCAGCATTTT; CDR3 protein: CASSGRGGNQPQHF
D gene: -; J gene: TRBJ2-1; V gene: TRBV25-1; clone size: many; CDR3 DNA: TGTGCCAGCGCCGGGACAATTTACAATGAGCAGTTCTTC; CDR3 protein: CASAGTIYNEQFF
D gene: -; J gene: TRBJ1-1; V gene: TRBV29-1; clone size: -; CDR3 DNA: TGCAGCGCGTTACCCCGCAGGGCCCCCATCAGAGACACTGAAGCTTTCTTT; CDR3 protein: CSALPRRAPIRDTEAFF
D gene: TRBD1; J gene: TRBJ1-6; V gene: TRBV5-1; clone size: many; CDR3 DNA: TGCGCCAGCAGCTTGGCCCCTCAGGGGGAAGGGTCACCCCTCCACTTT; CDR3 protein: CASSLAPQGEGSPLHF
D gene: -; J gene: TRBJ1-2; V gene: TRBV6-2/TRBV6-3; clone size: -; CDR3 DNA: TGTGCCAGCAGTTACAGATCCACGGGAGAGGGGAGCTCAAACTATGGCTACACCTTC; CDR3 protein: CASSYRSTGEGSSNYGYTF
D gene: TRBD2; J gene: TRBJ2-5; V gene: TRBV7-8; clone size: few; CDR3 DNA: TGTGCCTCAACTATACAGGTGGGGGAGGGAGAGACCCAGTACTTC; CDR3 protein: CASTIQVGEGETQYF
D gene: TRBD1; J gene: TRBJ1-5; V gene: TRBV4-1; clone size: -; CDR3 DNA: TGCGCCAGCAGCTTTTCGGCCGACAGGGGGAACAATCAGCCCCAGCATTTT; CDR3 protein: CASSFSADRGNNQPQHF
D gene: -; J gene: TRBJ1-2; V gene: TRBV15; clone size: -; CDR3 DNA: TGTGCCACCAGCCCCCATGGGGGAGGGATACCTACTAACTATGGCTACACCTTC; CDR3 protein: CATSPHGGGIPTNYGYTF
D gene: TRBD1; J gene: TRBJ1-4; V gene: TRBV19; clone size: -; CDR3 DNA: TGTGCCAGTAGTAGCGAGACAGGGGCAACTAATGAAAAACTGTTTTTT; CDR3 protein: CASSSETGATNEKLFF
D gene: TRBD1; J gene: TRBJ2-6; V gene: TRBV2; clone size: -; CDR3 DNA: TGTGCCAGCAGTCTCACCGGGACAGCTAACTCTGGGGCCAACGTCCTGACTTTC; CDR3 protein: CASSLTGTANSGANVLTF
D gene: TRBD2; J gene: TRBJ2-5; V gene: TRBV5-1; clone size: -; CDR3 DNA: TGCGCCAGCAGCTTCGGGACTATCCCGGAGACCCAGTACTTC; CDR3 protein: CASSFGTIPETQYF
D gene: -; J gene: TRBJ2-7; V gene: TRBV18; clone size: -; CDR3 DNA: TGTGCCAGCTCACCAAGCCCATACGAGCAGTACTTC; CDR3 protein: CASSPSPYEQYF
D gene: -; J gene: TRBJ2-3; V gene: TRBV4-2; clone size: -; CDR3 DNA: TGTGCCAGCAGCCAAGACAAGCTAGATACGCAGTATTTT; CDR3 protein: CASSQDKLDTQYF